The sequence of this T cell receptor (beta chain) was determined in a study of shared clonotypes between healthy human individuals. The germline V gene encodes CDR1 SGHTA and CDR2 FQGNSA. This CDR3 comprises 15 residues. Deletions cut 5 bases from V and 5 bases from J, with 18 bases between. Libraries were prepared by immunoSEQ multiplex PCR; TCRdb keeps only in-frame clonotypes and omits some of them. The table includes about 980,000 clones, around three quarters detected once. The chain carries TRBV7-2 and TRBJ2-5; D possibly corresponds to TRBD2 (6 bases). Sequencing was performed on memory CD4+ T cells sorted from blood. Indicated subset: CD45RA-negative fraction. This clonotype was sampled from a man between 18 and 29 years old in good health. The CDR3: CASSAVRLGTETQYF. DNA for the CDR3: TGTGCCAGCAGCGCCGTCCGACTAGGTACGGAGACCCAGTACTTC.